These T cell receptor beta chains were read from a single sample in a study of shared clonotypes between healthy human individuals. The repertoire was sequenced with immunoSEQ multiplex PCR; TCRdb's copy has only in-frame clones and lacks some. The sample consists of about 2.1 million clones, under 95% of them appearing once. The sample comprised naive CD8+ T cells from PBMCs. The receptors stem from a man between 18 and 35 years old in good health. Some clones in this sample may be carry-over from other donors' samples. The CDR3 runs from the conserved cysteine through the conserved F or W. The D gene is left open where the match is weak. Clone size is shown for a subset of rows, as once, few, many or a class of expanded clone.

>14|TRBJ2-5|.|TRBV9|.
TGTGCCAGCAGCGTAGGAGGCAGGGTTGAGACCCAGTACTTC
CASSVGGRVETQYF
>15|TRBJ2-7|.|TRBV14|.
TGTGCCAGCAGCCCCATCGGGCCAGCCAACTACGAGCAGTACTTC
CASSPIGPANYEQYF
>14|TRBJ2-7|.|TRBV4-2|once
TGTGCCAGCAGCCAAGATGACGGTTCCTACGAGCAGTACTTC
CASSQDDGSYEQYF
>14|TRBJ2-7|.|TRBV5-6|.
TGTGCCAGCAGCTTCTTAACAGGGCACTACGAGCAGTACTTC
CASSFLTGHYEQYF
>17|TRBJ1-2|.|TRBV4-2|.
TGTGCCAGCAGCCACCCCTCCCAATCGGAGCATCTTTATGGCTACACCTTC
CASSHPSQSEHLYGYTF
>14|TRBJ2-7|TRBD2|TRBV11-2|.
TGTGCCAGCAGCGGCAGACTAGCTTTCTACGAGCAGTACTTC
CASSGRLAFYEQYF
>18|TRBJ2-7|.|TRBV6-1|once
TGTGCCAGCAGTGAAGCAACCCGGTCGGGGGCGCCATTATACGAGCAGTACTTC
CASSEATRSGAPLYEQYF
>15|TRBJ2-7|TRBD1|TRBV11-2|.
TGTGCCAGCAGCGTGACAGGGGGCGATATCTACGAGCAGTACTTC
CASSVTGGDIYEQYF
>15|TRBJ2-1|.|TRBV4-1|.
TGCGCCAGCAGCCAAAGGGAAGTGCGCCTAGGGGGGCAGTTCTTC
CASSQREVRLGGQFF
>17|TRBJ1-1|.|TRBV21-1|.
TGTGCCAGCAACGACCGACAGGGGCCCACGTCCGGGGCTGGGGCTTTCTTT
CASNDRQGPTSGAGAFF
>15|TRBJ2-1|.|TRBV5-1|.
TGCGCCAGCAGCTTGGAGCAGGGTTCCTACAATGAGCAGTTCTTC
CASSLEQGSYNEQFF
>15|TRBJ2-1|TRBD2|TRBV6-5|.
TGTGCCAGCAGTTTTAAGCTAGCGGGTTATGGTGAGCAGTTCTTC
CASSFKLAGYGEQFF
>14|TRBJ2-7|TRBD1|TRBV7-6|.
TGTGCCAGCAGCCTAGGGGACAGCTCCTACGAGCAGTACTTC
CASSLGDSSYEQYF
>15|TRBJ2-7|TRBD1|TRBV5-8|.
TGTGCCAGCAGCGTGGACAGGCCTCCTTCCTACGAGCAGTACTTC
CASSVDRPPSYEQYF
>16|TRBJ1-2|.|TRBV7-9|.
TGTGCCAGCTCCCCGGGTCAGGGTGAGGTCTGGTATGGCTACACCTTC
CASSPGQGEVWYGYTF
>16|TRBJ2-7|TRBD2|TRBV27|.
TGTGCCAGCAGTTTACTATCACCGGGAGGGCCGATCGAGCAGTACTTC
CASSLLSPGGPIEQYF
>14|TRBJ1-3|.|TRBV15|.
TGTGCCACCAGCCGATCTAACTCTGGAAACACCATATATTTT
CATSRSNSGNTIYF
>13|TRBJ2-7|.|TRBV10-1|.
TGCGCCAGCAGTGAACAGGTCAGATACGAGCAGTACTTC
CASSEQVRYEQYF
>16|TRBJ2-7|.|TRBV2|.
TGTGCCAGCAGTACGGGCGGGCCGGGGGTCCCCTACGAGCAGTACTTC
CASSTGGPGVPYEQYF
>15|TRBJ2-2|.|TRBV7-9|.
TGTGCCAGCAGCGAAGGGACCGCTAACACCGGGGAGCTGTTTTTT
CASSEGTANTGELFF
>16|TRBJ2-7|TRBD2|TRBV7-2|.
TGTGCCAGCAGCCCCCGGACTAGCGGGAGCTCCTACGAGCAGTACTTC
CASSPRTSGSSYEQYF
>18|TRBJ2-3|TRBD2|TRBV6-1|.
TGTGCCAGCAGTGTCCGACTAGCGGGAGGCCCTAGCACAGATACGCAGTATTTT
CASSVRLAGGPSTDTQYF
>16|TRBJ2-1|TRBD2|TRBV13|.
TGTGCCAGCAGCCCCACTAGCGGGAGGGTCTGGAATGAGCAGTTCTTC
CASSPTSGRVWNEQFF
>14|TRBJ1-5|.|TRBV6-5|.
TGTGCCAGCAGTAAACAAGGGCTTAATCAGCCCCAGCATTTT
CASSKQGLNQPQHF